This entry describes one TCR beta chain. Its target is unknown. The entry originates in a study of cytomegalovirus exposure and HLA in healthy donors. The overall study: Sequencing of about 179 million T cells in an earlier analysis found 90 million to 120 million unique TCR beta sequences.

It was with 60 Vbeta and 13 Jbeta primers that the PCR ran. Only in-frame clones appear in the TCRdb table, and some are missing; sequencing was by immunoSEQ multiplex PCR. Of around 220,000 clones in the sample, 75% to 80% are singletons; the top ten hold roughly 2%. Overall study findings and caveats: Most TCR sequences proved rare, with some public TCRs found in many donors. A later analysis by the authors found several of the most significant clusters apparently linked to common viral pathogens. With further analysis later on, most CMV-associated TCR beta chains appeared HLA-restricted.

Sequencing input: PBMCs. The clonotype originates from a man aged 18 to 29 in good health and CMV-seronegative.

CDR3 in amino acids: CAWNGGLAPDTQYF. CDR3 DNA sequence: TGTGCCTGGAATGGTGGTCTAGCGCCAGATACGCAGTATTTT. The chain recombines TRBV30 with TRBJ2-3, with D possibly matching TRBD2 (6 bases). The CDR3 totals 14 residues. Trimming stripped 4 bases from V and 4 bases from J, with 15 bases between. Germline V lookup: CDR1 GTSNPN, CDR2 SVGIG (reference sequence).